This T cell receptor (beta chain) was sequenced in a study of T-cell memory formation after mild COVID-19. TCRdb re-called the 5' RACE reads with MiXCR, one entry per CDR3 protein. Here the sample spans approximately 570,000 distinct CDR3 sequences, under 20% being singletons. This clonotype was observed many times. Looked up from germline, CDR1 is SGHTA and CDR2 is FQGNSA. The V gene end was trimmed by 5 bases and the J gene end by 0 bases; junction bases not matched to a gene: 6. The CDR3 sequence is 16 residues long. The gene calls are TRBV7-2 and TRBJ2-2, with 7 bases identical to TRBD2. This receptor was taken from an adult woman who had mild COVID-19 (a few samples of this study predate the infection). Cell type and time point are not known. Sequencing was carried out using PBMCs or a T cell subset sorted from them (not recorded which). The CDR3 coding sequence is TGTGCCAGCAGCCCGGCGGGAGCCTCGAACACCGGGGAGCTGTTTTTT. Its translation: CASSPAGASNTGELFF.